This passage covers 32 T cell receptor beta chains from one sample sequenced in a study of blood T cell repertoires in COVID-19. Data came from immunoSEQ multiplex PCR; TCRdb stores just in-frame clones and leaves some out. The profile shows just over 650,000 clones, over 80% of them singletons. Sequencing used peripheral blood. The receptors shown here come from a woman between 18 and 30 years old with acute or convalescent COVID-19.

CDR3 coding DNA: TGCAGCGTTGTTCCAGCGGGGGGGCCTGGAGAGACCCAGTACTTC. Its translation is CSVVPAGGPGETQYF. This chain uses TRBV29-1 with TRBJ2-5, with 10 bases that match TRBD2. The V segment lost 4 bases and the J segment 4 bases; nucleotides outside the gene matches: 9. CDR1 is SQVTM and CDR2 is ANQGSEA in the germline V gene. There are 15 residues in the CDR3.

The V call is TRBV6-2 or TRBV6-3, the J call TRBJ1-2; TRBD1 agrees at 9 bases. The CDR3 spans 14 residues. Germline CDR1 and CDR2: MNHEY and SVGEGT. V lost 2 bases, J lost 8 bases, and 6 bases stayed unmatched. CDR3 in DNA: TGTGCCAGCAGTTACACTAGGACAGGGGAAGGCTACACCTTC. Protein product: CASSYTRTGEGYTF.

This clone was seen only once. The genes are TRBV7-2 and TRBJ2-1; 11 nucleotides match TRBD2. This CDR3 comprises 15 residues. Germline values: CDR1 SGHTA, CDR2 FQGNSA. The V gene end was trimmed by 4 bases and the J gene end by 6 bases; junction bases not matched to a gene: 5. In DNA form, the CDR3 reads TGTGCCAGCAGCTCGGGACTAGCGGTGGGCAATGAGCAGTTCTTC. Amino acids: CASSSGLAVGNEQFF. The full variable domain, in which reference TRBV7-2 and TRBJ2-1 provide the parts outside the CDR3, is GAGVSQSPSNKVTEKGKDVELRCDPISGHTALYWYRQSLGQGLEFLIYFQGNSAPDKSGLPSDRFSAERTGGSVSTLTIQRTQQEDSAVYLCASSSGLAVGNEQFFGPGTRLTVL.

This clone was recorded once. The J gene is TRBJ2-5, the V gene TRBV4-1; 13 bases fit TRBD2. The CDR3 contains 13 residues. Germline V gene sequence: CDR1 MGHRA, CDR2 YSYEKL. Trimming at V came to 8 bases and at J to 5 bases, leaving 2 bases not matched to a gene. The CDR3 DNA follows: TGCGCCAGCGGGACTAGCGGGGACGAGACCCAGTACTTC. Protein product: CASGTSGDETQYF.

There are a few counts of this clone. At one end, the junction sequence differs from germline, possibly due to a read error. The chain links TRBV7-9 to TRBJ1-3; tentative D call: TRBD1 (5 bases). The CDR3 runs to 12 residues. Germline V gene lookup returns CDR1 SEHNR and CDR2 FQNEAQ (reference sequence). The DNA for the CDR3 is TGTGCCAGCAGCTTAGCCGAGCTCCGGGGGAATTTT. It translates to CASSLAELRGNF.

The CDR3 spells CASSINPGQTRYTEAFF. The CDR3, as DNA: TGTGCCAGTAGTATAAACCCGGGACAGACTAGATACACTGAAGCTTTCTTT. This rearrangement joins TRBV19 to TRBJ1-1; 7 bases line up with TRBD1. Trimming took 2 bases from V and 3 from J; bases not matched to a gene: 12. CDR1 and CDR2 (germline): LNHDA, SQIVND (reference sequence). CDR3 length: 17 residues.

The V and J genes are TRBV30 and TRBJ2-5; TRBD1 aligns across 8 bases. CDR1 is GTSNPN, CDR2 SVGIG, per germline (reference sequence). The CDR3 is 13 residues long. V was pared by 3 bases and J by 5 bases, with 5 bases of the junction left unmatched. The CDR3 region is CAWRATGVETQYF. CDR3 sequence (DNA): TGTGCCTGGAGAGCGACAGGGGTTGAGACCCAGTACTTC.

This clone was detected only once. The chain links TRBV18 to TRBJ2-7; 12 bases line up with TRBD2. The CDR3 is made up of 17 amino acids. Unmatched junction bases numbered 10, after V lost 3 bases and J lost 4 bases. CDR1 is KGHSH, CDR2 LQKENI, per germline. The CDR3 DNA reads as TGTGCCAGCTCACCGACCAGGACTAGCGGGGAGAGTTACGAGCAGTACTTC. Its translation is CASSPTRTSGESYEQYF.

V is TRBV2 and J is TRBJ2-2; a weak D match, TRBD1 (6 bases). CDR1 SNHLY and CDR2 FYNNEI come from the germline V gene. This CDR3 region has 15 residues. Trimming stripped 8 bases from V and 7 bases from J, with 20 bases between. The DNA for the CDR3 is TGTGCCAGCCTGGTTAGGGATTCACAGGGCGGGGAGCTGTTTTTT. Its translation is CASLVRDSQGGELFF.

This chain uses TRBV6-2 or TRBV6-3 with TRBJ1-2; D remains ambiguous. This CDR3 comprises 17 residues. The germline V and J ends were trimmed by 0 bases and 6 bases, with 20 bases remaining between them. CDR1 is MNHEY, CDR2 SVGEGT, per germline. The CDR3 sequence is CASSYSNTLSLNHGYTF. CDR3 in DNA: TGTGCCAGCAGTTACTCTAACACGTTATCCCTGAACCATGGCTACACCTTC.

V gene TRBV30 combines with J gene TRBJ1-2, with D unclear. The V gene's germline CDR1 is GTSNPN and CDR2 SVGIG (reference sequence). V was pared by 6 bases and J by 0 bases, with 5 bases between. The CDR3 totals 11 residues. CDR3 DNA: TGTGCCTGTACAACTAACTATGGCTACACCTTC. Protein product: CACTTNYGYTF.

V is TRBV6-5 and J is TRBJ2-1; 8 bases fit TRBD1. Germline loops: CDR1 MNHEY, CDR2 SVGAGI. The CDR3 extends over 13 amino acids. The V gene end was trimmed by 6 bases and the J gene end by 4 bases; junction bases not matched to a gene: 2. This CDR3 reads CASSRTGYNEQFF. CDR3 DNA: TGTGCCAGCAGCCGGACAGGGTACAATGAGCAGTTCTTC.

V and J are TRBV6-5 and TRBJ1-2; 7 bases map to TRBD1. The J segment lost 4 bases and the V segment lost 6 bases, leaving 11 bases of the junction unmatched. Germline CDR1 is MNHEY and CDR2 is SVGAGI. This CDR3 region has 15 residues. The CDR3 is CASSLSGTDTYGYTF. CDR3 nucleotides: TGTGCCAGCAGCCTTAGCGGGACAGATACCTATGGCTACACCTTC.

The chain uses TRBV6-6 and TRBJ2-7; D perhaps matches TRBD1 (6 bases). The CDR3 is 15 amino acids. Germline CDR1 is MNHNY and CDR2 is SVGAGI (reference sequence). V lost 5 bases and J lost 5, with 19 bases in between. CDR3 nucleotide sequence: TGTGCCAGCAGTCCGGCGCAGGGGTCGCGGGACGAGCAGTACTTC. It codes for CASSPAQGSRDEQYF.

The chain is built from TRBV11-2 and TRBJ1-5; 7 bases agree with TRBD1. The CDR3 runs to 15 residues. Germline values: CDR1 SGHAT, CDR2 FQNNGV. With 5 bases clipped from V and 7 bases from J, the junction kept 11 bases outside the gene matches. The DNA for the CDR3 is TGTGCCAGCAGCCCGGGGACAGCGAGGGGGCAGCCCCAGCATTTT. Protein sequence: CASSPGTARGQPQHF.

The chain couples TRBV7-6 to TRBJ2-2; TRBD1 might be the D (5 bases). V gave up 1 base and J gave up 6 bases, with 12 bases separating them. Per the germline V gene, CDR1 is SGHVS and CDR2 is FNYEAQ. There are 15 residues in the CDR3. The CDR3 sequence is CASSLEGRAPGELFF. CDR3 DNA sequence: TGTGCCAGCAGCTTAGAGGGCAGGGCCCCCGGGGAGCTGTTTTTT.

The CDR3 DNA follows: TGTGCCACCAGTGATTTCGGGGGTGGAGACGAGCAGTTCTTC. Amino acids: CATSDFGGGDEQFF. The chain joins TRBV24-1 to TRBJ2-1; tentative D call: TRBD2 (6 bases). The CDR3 has 14 residues. The germline V gene encodes CDR1 KGHDR and CDR2 SFDVKD. The germline V and J ends were trimmed by 1 base and 10 bases, with 13 bases remaining between them.

V gene TRBV10-3 combines with J gene TRBJ1-2, with TRBD1 matching over 11 bases. The CDR3 length is 15 residues. CDR1 and CDR2 from the germline V gene are ENHRY and SYGVKD. J gave up 6 bases and V 8 bases, and 11 bases lay outside the gene matches. This CDR3 is CAIPKVRTGGHGYTF. In DNA, the CDR3 is TGTGCCATCCCTAAAGTGAGGACAGGGGGCCATGGCTACACCTTC.

The V call is TRBV27, the J call TRBJ2-6; possible D gene TRBD2, 5 bases. The CDR3 sequence is 17 residues long. Germline V gene sequence: CDR1 MNHEY, CDR2 SMNVEV (reference sequence). The V gene lost 5 bases and the J gene lost 0 bases, with 14 bases spanning the gap. Here the CDR3 DNA reads TGTGCCAGCAGTCCCCACCTAGGGAGCTCTGGGGCCAACGTCCTGACTTTC. Its protein product is CASSPHLGSSGANVLTF.

This sequence joins TRBV4-1 and TRBJ2-7; no clear D gene. V was shortened by 0 bases and J by 1 base, with 10 bases between the two germline ends. CDR3 length: 15 amino acids. From germline, CDR1 is MGHRA and CDR2 YSYEKL. In DNA form, the CDR3 reads TGCGCCAGCAGCCAAGACGGCCGGGTATCCTACGAGCAGTACTTC. This translates into CASSQDGRVSYEQYF.

The V gene is TRBV2, the J gene TRBJ2-4; 13 bases map to TRBD2. The germline gives CDR1 SNHLY, CDR2 FYNNEI. The CDR3 length is 18 residues. J lost 8 bases, V lost 2 bases, and 12 bases had no gene match. The CDR3, as DNA: TGTGCCAGCAGTGAAAGGGCGACTAGCGGGGGGCCTAGGGACATTCAGTACTTC. Its translation: CASSERATSGGPRDIQYF.

This sequence joins TRBV9 and TRBJ1-1; the match to TRBD1 covers 8 bases. The junction had 10 bases not matched to a gene; V was cut back by 3 bases and J by 3 bases. Per the germline V gene, CDR1 is SGDLS and CDR2 is YYNGEE. The CDR3 is made up of 16 amino acids. CDR3 nucleotides: TGTGCCAGCAGCGCGGGAGGACAGGGATGGGACACTGAAGCTTTCTTT. This codes for CASSAGGQGWDTEAFF.

The chain has TRBV6-5 and TRBJ1-2; D is ambiguous. Trimming stripped 2 bases from V and 1 base from J, with 14 bases between. The CDR3 loop spans 16 amino acids. In germline, CDR1 is MNHEY, CDR2 SVGAGI. The CDR3: CASSYGSSINNYGYTF. The CDR3 coding sequence is TGTGCCAGCAGTTACGGTTCGAGTATCAATAACTATGGCTACACCTTC.

The chain has TRBV4-1 and TRBJ2-1; a weak D match, TRBD2 (6 bases). This CDR3 has 15 residues. CDR1 and CDR2 from the germline V gene are MGHRA and YSYEKL. With 1 base removed from V and 4 bases from J, the gap between germline ends came to 11 bases. DNA of the CDR3: TGCGCCAGCAGCCAAGTTGAGACTAGGTACAATGAGCAGTTCTTC. Amino acid sequence: CASSQVETRYNEQFF.

The V gene is TRBV19, the J gene TRBJ2-1; 8 nucleotides match TRBD1. CDR3 length: 15 residues. Trimming removed 3 bases from V and 4 bases from J; junction bases left unmatched: 5. Germline V gene sequence: CDR1 LNHDA, CDR2 SQIVND (reference sequence). CDR3 nucleotides: TGTGCCAGTAGTATTACAGGACAGGGTTACAATGAGCAGTTCTTC. Its translation is CASSITGQGYNEQFF.

V usage is TRBV7-4 and J usage is TRBJ1-3; D is ambiguous. V lost 2 bases and J lost 7, with 6 bases in between. This CDR3 is built from 12 residues. CDR1 is SGHVT and CDR2 is SQSDAQ in the germline V gene. CDR3: CASSLCGNTIYF. For the CDR3, the DNA is TGTGCCAGCAGCTTATGCGGCAACACCATATATTTT.

The genes are TRBV2 and TRBJ1-5; D unresolved. Trimming left V 3 bases short and J 3 bases short, with 9 bases between. CDR1 SNHLY and CDR2 FYNNEI come from the germline V gene. CDR3 length equals 14 residues. CDR3 residues: CASSDRQYNQPQHF. The CDR3 nucleotides read TGTGCCAGCAGTGACAGACAATACAATCAGCCCCAGCATTTT.

The CDR3 sequence: CASSSQYGQHNGYTF. CDR3 in DNA: TGTGCCAGCAGCTCGCAATACGGACAGCACAATGGCTACACCTTC. This chain connects TRBV7-9 to TRBJ1-2, with a possible D match to TRBD1 (6 bases). Per the germline V gene, CDR1 is SEHNR and CDR2 is FQNEAQ (reference sequence). Trimming removed 4 bases from V and 6 bases from J, with 18 bases in between. The CDR3 is 15 amino acids.

This chain connects TRBV12-3 or TRBV12-4 to TRBJ2-2; perhaps TRBD2 as D (6 bases). The CDR3 extends over 12 amino acids. Trimming took 11 bases from V and 6 from J, leaving 13 bases between them. In nucleotides, the CDR3 is TGTGCCGCGGAGGGCCCCCCCGGGGAGCTGTTTTTT. Its translation is CAAEGPPGELFF.

The genes are TRBV28 and TRBJ1-2, with TRBD1 matching 7 bases. The trim removed 1 base at V and 4 bases at J, leaving 12 bases unmatched. The CDR3 is made up of 17 amino acids. Germline V gene sequence: CDR1 MDHEN, CDR2 SYDVKM. In DNA, the CDR3 is TGTGCCAGCAGTTTATTTATTTATGACAGGGTGGGCTATGGCTACACCTTC. It specifies CASSLFIYDRVGYGYTF.

The chain carries TRBV2 and TRBJ1-2; D is undetermined. Per germline, CDR1 SNHLY and CDR2 FYNNEI. The V gene lost 11 bases and the J gene lost 8 bases, with 15 bases spanning the gap. The CDR3 has 11 amino acids. In nucleotides, the CDR3 is TGTGCCGAATCGACTCCTGTGGGCTACACCTTC. Translated, it gives CAESTPVGYTF.

The chain recombines TRBV11-2 with TRBJ1-1; D possibly corresponds to TRBD1 (6 bases). Germline CDR1 SGHAT, CDR2 FQNNGV. There are 15 residues in the CDR3. The germline V and J ends were trimmed by 1 base and 8 bases, with 17 bases remaining between them. The CDR3 protein is CASSLGQVTIEEAFF. Written as DNA, the CDR3 is TGTGCCAGCAGCTTAGGACAGGTAACCATAGAGGAAGCTTTCTTT.